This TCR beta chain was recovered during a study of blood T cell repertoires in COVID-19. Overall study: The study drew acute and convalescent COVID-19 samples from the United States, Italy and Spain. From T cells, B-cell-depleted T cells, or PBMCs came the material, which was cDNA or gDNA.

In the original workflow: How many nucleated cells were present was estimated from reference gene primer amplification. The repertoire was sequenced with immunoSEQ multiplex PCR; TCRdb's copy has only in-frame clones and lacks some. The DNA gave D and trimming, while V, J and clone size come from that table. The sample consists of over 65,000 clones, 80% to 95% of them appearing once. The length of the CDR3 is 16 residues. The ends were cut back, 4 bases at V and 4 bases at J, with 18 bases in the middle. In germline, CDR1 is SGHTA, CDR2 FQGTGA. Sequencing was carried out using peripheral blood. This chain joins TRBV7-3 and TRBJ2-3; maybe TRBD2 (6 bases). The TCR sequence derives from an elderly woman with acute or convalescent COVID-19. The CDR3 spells CASSYRTGASADTQYF. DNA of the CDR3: TGTGCCAGCAGCTACCGAACGGGAGCCAGCGCAGATACGCAGTATTTT.